In this sample, the clone carrying this T cell receptor beta chain turned up many times. This sample stems from a study of molecular identifiers for immune sequencing clone quantification. CDR1 is LGHNA and CDR2 is YSLEER in the germline V gene. The CDR3 spans 18 residues. V shed 0 bases and J 3 bases; nucleotides not matched to a gene: 9. TCRdb itself ran the PCR reads through MiXCR, one entry per CDR3 protein. This table has about half a million distinct CDR3 sequences, approximately 25% appearing once. The sequence derives from a human donor in good health. Some libraries in this study had Jurkat cell RNA spiked in. Sequenced material: naive CD8+ T cells from blood, with Jurkat cell RNA spiked in. The subset here: FACS-sorted CD8+CD4-CCR7+CD45RA+ naive T cells. V gene TRBV4-3 combines with J gene TRBJ2-3; 10 bases agree with TRBD2. DNA for the CDR3: TGCGCCAGCAGCCAAGATAGCCCTAGCGGGGGCCCAACAGATACGCAGTATTTT. It codes for CASSQDSPSGGPTDTQYF.